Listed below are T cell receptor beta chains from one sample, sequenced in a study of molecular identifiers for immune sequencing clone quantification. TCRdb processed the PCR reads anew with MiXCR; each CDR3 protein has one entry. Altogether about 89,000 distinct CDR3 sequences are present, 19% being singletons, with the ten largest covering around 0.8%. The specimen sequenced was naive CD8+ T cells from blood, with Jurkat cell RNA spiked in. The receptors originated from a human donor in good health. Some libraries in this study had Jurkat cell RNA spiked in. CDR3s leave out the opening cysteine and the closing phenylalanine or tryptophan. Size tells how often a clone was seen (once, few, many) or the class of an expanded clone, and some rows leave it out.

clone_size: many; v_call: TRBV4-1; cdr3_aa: ASSQVQGRVLNEQF
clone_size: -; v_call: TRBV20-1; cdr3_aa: SATGHNSYEQY
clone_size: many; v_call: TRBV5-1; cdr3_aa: ASSPRTGVRHNEQF
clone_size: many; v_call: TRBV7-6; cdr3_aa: ASSSPGQGAELDTEAF
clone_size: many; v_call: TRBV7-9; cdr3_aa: ASSLAGDSTDTQY
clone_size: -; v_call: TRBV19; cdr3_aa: ASSSSGGTFYEQY
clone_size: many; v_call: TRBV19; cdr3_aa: ASTGWGNQPQH
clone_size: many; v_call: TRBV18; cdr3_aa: ASSPGYDTQY
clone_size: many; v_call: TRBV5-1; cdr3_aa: ASTWEAGFQETQY
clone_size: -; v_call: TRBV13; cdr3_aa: ASSSEREREKLF
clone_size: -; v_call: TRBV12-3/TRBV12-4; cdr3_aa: ASSLGLAGGYNEQF
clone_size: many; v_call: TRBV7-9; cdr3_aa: ASSTSLQRGESTDTQY
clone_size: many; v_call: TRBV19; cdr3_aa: ASGWWGTGELF
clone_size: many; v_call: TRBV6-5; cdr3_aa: ASSQNSGGEQETQY
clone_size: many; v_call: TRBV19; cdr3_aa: ASSIEAGLSNQPQH
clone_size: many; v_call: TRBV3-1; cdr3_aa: ASSQVLGAGQPQH
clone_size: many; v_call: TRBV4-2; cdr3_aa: ASSQVQGLASTDTQY
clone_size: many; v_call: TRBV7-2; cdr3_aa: ASSLFPLADTQY
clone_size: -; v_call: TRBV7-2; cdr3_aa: ASSLSLLGDYGYT
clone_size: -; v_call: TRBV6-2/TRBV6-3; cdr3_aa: ASNWAGTGGPRGANVLT
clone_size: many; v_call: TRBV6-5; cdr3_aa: ASSYSGGQEAQY